These T cell receptor beta chains were read from a single sample in a study of human thymus T cells. TCRdb keeps only in-frame clones here, not all; method: immunoSEQ multiplex PCR. The sample shows 54,000 or so clones, roughly 94% of them seen only once. The sequenced sample was blood. Receptors originate from a boy younger than two with a congenital heart defect but otherwise immunologically healthy. CDR3s include the opening cysteine and the closing phenylalanine or tryptophan. The order of the fields is clone size, V gene, J gene, D gene, CDR3 protein, CDR3 DNA. A D gene is named only where the DNA matches it firmly. Part of the rows lack a size; the others show once, few, many or a class for expanded clones.

size: -; V: TRBV5-6; J: TRBJ2-7; D: TRBD1; CDR3: CASSARTGGRYEQYF; DNA: TGTGCCAGCAGCGCTAGGACAGGGGGTCGCTACGAGCAGTACTTC
size: -; V: TRBV19; J: TRBJ2-3; D: -; CDR3: CASSIEGAADTQYF; DNA: TGTGCCAGTAGTATTGAGGGAGCGGCAGATACGCAGTATTTT
size: -; V: TRBV6-1; J: TRBJ1-2; D: -; CDR3: CASSERYGYTF; DNA: TGTGCCAGCAGTGAACGGTATGGCTACACCTTC
size: -; V: TRBV6-6; J: TRBJ2-7; D: TRBD1; CDR3: CASRRDRANHEQYF; DNA: TGTGCCAGCAGACGGGACAGGGCGAACCACGAGCAGTACTTC
size: -; V: TRBV10-2; J: TRBJ2-7; D: -; CDR3: CASSYRTNYEQYF; DNA: TGCGCCAGCAGTTATAGGACCAACTACGAGCAGTACTTC
size: -; V: TRBV21-1; J: TRBJ2-3; D: -; CDR3: CASSKGPLEMDTDTQYF; DNA: TGTGCCAGCAGCAAGGGACCACTAGAAATGGACACAGATACGCAGTATTTT
size: -; V: TRBV11-3; J: TRBJ2-3; D: -; CDR3: CASSLGRLSTDTQYF; DNA: TGTGCCAGCAGCTTAGGGCGCCTTTCCACAGATACGCAGTATTTT
size: -; V: TRBV29-1; J: TRBJ2-7; D: -; CDR3: CSVEDLSANGYEQYF; DNA: TGCAGCGTTGAAGATCTTTCAGCCAACGGCTACGAGCAGTACTTC
size: -; V: TRBV4-3; J: TRBJ1-4; D: TRBD1; CDR3: CASSQGQGAEKLFF; DNA: TGCGCCAGCAGCCAGGGACAGGGGGCTGAAAAACTGTTTTTT
size: -; V: TRBV5-4; J: TRBJ1-2; D: TRBD1; CDR3: CASSLTGGAYGYTF; DNA: TGTGCCAGCAGCTTGACAGGGGGCGCCTATGGCTACACCTTC
size: -; V: TRBV5-5; J: TRBJ1-2; D: TRBD1; CDR3: CASSPGGWGYTF; DNA: TGTGCCAGCAGCCCAGGGGGTTGGGGCTACACCTTC
size: few; V: TRBV7-9; J: TRBJ2-7; D: -; CDR3: CASSLGVLLYEQYF; DNA: TGTGCCAGCAGCTTAGGGGTCCTTCTTTACGAGCAGTACTTC
size: -; V: TRBV6-6; J: TRBJ1-2; D: -; CDR3: CASSYVEGHGYTF; DNA: TGTGCCAGCAGTTACGTAGAGGGGCATGGCTACACCTTC
size: -; V: TRBV15; J: TRBJ2-2; D: TRBD2; CDR3: CATSRLLAAGGLNTGELFF; DNA: TGTGCCACCAGCAGGCTGTTGGCAGCGGGGGGCCTGAACACCGGGGAGCTGTTTTTT
size: -; V: TRBV27; J: TRBJ2-3; D: TRBD2; CDR3: CASLPWTSASTDTQYF; DNA: TGTGCCAGCCTACCTTGGACTAGCGCTAGCACAGATACGCAGTATTTT
size: -; V: TRBV6-6; J: TRBJ1-1; D: -; CDR3: CASSYPQGTKAFF; DNA: TGTGCCAGCAGTTACCCACAGGGTACTAAAGCTTTCTTT
size: -; V: TRBV7-3; J: TRBJ1-1; D: -; CDR3: CASSLTGNTEAFF; DNA: TGTGCCAGCAGCTTAACGGGAAACACTGAAGCTTTCTTT
size: -; V: TRBV6-1; J: TRBJ2-3; D: -; CDR3: CASSEASRGDTQYF; DNA: TGTGCCAGCAGTGAAGCGTCTAGGGGAGATACGCAGTATTTT
size: once; V: TRBV7-2; J: TRBJ2-7; D: TRBD2; CDR3: CASGRGLAGPYEQYF; DNA: TGTGCCAGCGGCCGTGGACTAGCGGGACCCTACGAGCAGTACTTC
size: once; V: TRBV27; J: TRBJ1-3; D: -; CDR3: CASSPGTPGNTIYF; DNA: TGTGCCAGCAGTCCCGGGACCCCTGGAAACACCATATATTTT
size: -; V: TRBV19; J: TRBJ2-3; D: TRBD1; CDR3: CASSLQGGDTQYF; DNA: TGTGCCAGTAGTTTACAGGGGGGAGATACGCAGTATTTT
size: -; V: TRBV2; J: TRBJ1-3; D: -; CDR3: CASSAGAGSGNTIYF; DNA: TGTGCCAGCAGTGCCGGGGCAGGTTCGGGAAACACCATATATTTT
size: -; V: TRBV7-2; J: TRBJ1-2; D: -; CDR3: CASSFQGYGYTF; DNA: TGTGCCAGCAGCTTCCAGGGGTATGGCTACACCTTC
size: -; V: TRBV5-1; J: TRBJ2-3; D: -; CDR3: CASKGGETDTQYF; DNA: TGCGCCAGCAAGGGGGGGGAGACAGATACGCAGTATTTT
size: -; V: TRBV4-3; J: TRBJ1-2; D: TRBD1; CDR3: CASSPTGEYGYTF; DNA: TGCGCCAGCAGCCCTACAGGGGAATATGGCTACACCTTC
size: -; V: TRBV27; J: TRBJ2-5; D: TRBD1; CDR3: CASSFVDRRQETQYF; DNA: TGTGCCAGCAGTTTCGTGGACAGGAGGCAAGAGACCCAGTACTTC
size: -; V: TRBV5-1; J: TRBJ1-2; D: -; CDR3: CASSLLPGQNDGYTF; DNA: TGCGCCAGCAGCTTACTGCCGGGGCAGAATGATGGCTACACCTTC
size: -; V: TRBV7-8; J: TRBJ1-4; D: -; CDR3: CASSSQTQGKNEKLFF; DNA: TGTGCCAGCAGCTCACAGACACAGGGCAAGAATGAAAAACTGTTTTTT
size: -; V: TRBV14; J: TRBJ1-2; D: -; CDR3: CASSQEWEAGGYTF; DNA: TGTGCCAGCAGCCAAGAATGGGAGGCGGGTGGCTACACCTTC
size: -; V: TRBV10-1; J: TRBJ2-5; D: TRBD2; CDR3: CASSEGLAGQETQYF; DNA: TGCGCCAGCAGTGAGGGACTAGCGGGGCAAGAGACCCAGTACTTC
size: few; V: TRBV7-2; J: TRBJ1-6; D: -; CDR3: CASSRGVNSPLHF; DNA: TGTGCCAGCAGCCGCGGGGTTAATTCACCCCTCCACTTT
size: -; V: TRBV7-2; J: TRBJ1-2; D: -; CDR3: CASSLATGYGYTF; DNA: TGTGCCAGCAGCTTAGCGACGGGGTATGGCTACACCTTC
size: -; V: TRBV28; J: TRBJ2-7; D: TRBD2; CDR3: CATQGVESGREFEQYF; DNA: TGTGCCACCCAGGGGGTTGAGAGCGGGAGGGAGTTCGAGCAGTACTTC
size: -; V: TRBV30; J: TRBJ2-7; D: TRBD1; CDR3: CAWRTTHRGAYEQYF; DNA: TGTGCCTGGCGTACTACCCACAGGGGCGCCTACGAGCAGTACTTC
size: -; V: TRBV28; J: TRBJ1-4; D: TRBD1; CDR3: CASMATGTGWEKLFF; DNA: TGTGCCAGCATGGCGACCGGGACAGGGTGGGAAAAACTGTTTTTT
size: -; V: TRBV7-2; J: TRBJ2-3; D: TRBD2; CDR3: CASSFRTSTGTQYF; DNA: TGTGCCAGCAGCTTCAGGACTAGTACTGGTACGCAGTATTTT
size: -; V: TRBV11-2; J: TRBJ2-7; D: -; CDR3: CASSLIRSNRTYEQYF; DNA: TGTGCCAGCAGCTTAATAAGGTCAAACAGAACCTACGAGCAGTACTTC
size: -; V: TRBV19; J: TRBJ2-7; D: -; CDR3: CASSTGGSYEQYF; DNA: TGTGCCAGTAGTACCGGCGGGTCTTACGAGCAGTACTTC
size: -; V: TRBV5-4; J: TRBJ2-7; D: TRBD1; CDR3: CASSLAGTGVYEQYF; DNA: TGTGCCAGCAGCTTGGCCGGGACAGGGGTCTACGAGCAGTACTTC
size: once; V: TRBV9; J: TRBJ1-1; D: TRBD1; CDR3: CASTRQGPMNTEAFF; DNA: TGTGCCAGCACCCGACAGGGCCCGATGAACACTGAAGCTTTCTTT
size: -; V: TRBV28; J: TRBJ2-1; D: TRBD2; CDR3: CASSLMTSPNEQFF; DNA: TGTGCCAGCAGTTTAATGACTAGCCCTAATGAGCAGTTCTTC
size: -; V: TRBV9; J: TRBJ2-6; D: -; CDR3: CASSFLGGNSGANVLTF; DNA: TGTGCCAGCAGCTTTTTAGGGGGGAACTCTGGGGCCAACGTCCTGACTTTC
size: -; V: TRBV28; J: TRBJ2-7; D: -; CDR3: CASSFSSLVYEQYF; DNA: TGTGCCAGCAGTTTCTCTTCTCTAGTATACGAGCAGTACTTC
size: -; V: TRBV10-3; J: TRBJ1-2; D: TRBD1; CDR3: CAISRTGGWDGYTF; DNA: TGTGCCATCAGCCGGACAGGTGGGTGGGATGGCTACACCTTC
size: once; V: TRBV10-2; J: TRBJ2-7; D: -; CDR3: CASTKGWGSYEQYF; DNA: TGCGCCAGCACCAAGGGGTGGGGTTCCTACGAGCAGTACTTC
size: -; V: TRBV4-2; J: TRBJ2-3; D: -; CDR3: CASSQDRTDTDTQYF; DNA: TGTGCCAGCAGCCAAGATCGGACAGACACAGATACGCAGTATTTT
size: -; V: TRBV12-5; J: TRBJ2-3; D: TRBD2; CDR3: CASGLVLRGLAGGVKAVDTQYF; DNA: TGTGCTAGTGGTTTGGTACTAAGAGGACTAGCGGGGGGAGTGAAAGCGGTAGATACGCAGTATTTT
size: -; V: TRBV4-1; J: TRBJ1-2; D: -; CDR3: CASSHRPQGEVYGYTF; DNA: TGCGCCAGCAGCCATCGCCCACAGGGTGAAGTTTATGGCTACACCTTC
size: -; V: TRBV28; J: TRBJ1-4; D: TRBD1; CDR3: CASRPPRTGKNEKLFF; DNA: TGTGCCAGCAGGCCACCTAGGACAGGGAAAAATGAAAAACTGTTTTTT
size: once; V: TRBV29-1; J: TRBJ2-7; D: -; CDR3: CSVVGPQGSNIYEQYF; DNA: TGCAGCGTTGTGGGGCCACAGGGTTCGAATATCTACGAGCAGTACTTC
size: -; V: TRBV27; J: TRBJ2-5; D: TRBD2; CDR3: CASSLGGKETQYF; DNA: TGTGCCAGCAGTTTGGGGGGGAAAGAGACCCAGTACTTC
size: -; V: TRBV2; J: TRBJ1-1; D: -; CDR3: CASSESRGVNTEAFF; DNA: TGTGCCAGCAGTGAATCGCGGGGGGTGAACACTGAAGCTTTCTTT
size: -; V: TRBV4-1; J: TRBJ1-1; D: -; CDR3: CASSQADRQNTEAFF; DNA: TGCGCCAGCAGCCAAGCCGATAGGCAGAACACTGAAGCTTTCTTT
size: -; V: TRBV5-6; J: TRBJ1-5; D: -; CDR3: CASSLSGHYNQPQHF; DNA: TGTGCCAGCAGCTTGAGCGGACATTACAATCAGCCCCAGCATTTT
size: -; V: TRBV11-2; J: TRBJ2-1; D: -; CDR3: CASSSDLSSYNEQFF; DNA: TGTGCCAGCAGCTCGGATCTGAGCTCCTACAATGAGCAGTTCTTC
size: -; V: TRBV4-1; J: TRBJ1-3; D: -; CDR3: CASSQELFSGNTIYF; DNA: TGCGCCAGCAGCCAAGAACTTTTCTCTGGAAACACCATATATTTT
size: -; V: TRBV27; J: TRBJ1-1; D: -; CDR3: CASSFGTEAFF; DNA: TGTGCCAGCAGTTTTGGCACTGAAGCTTTCTTT
size: -; V: TRBV10-3; J: TRBJ2-3; D: TRBD1; CDR3: CAISGGQALNTQYF; DNA: TGTGCCATCAGTGGGGGACAGGCCCTTAATACGCAGTATTTT
size: -; V: TRBV5-1; J: TRBJ2-3; D: -; CDR3: CASSLDFTDTQYF; DNA: TGCGCCAGCAGCTTGGACTTCACAGATACGCAGTATTTT